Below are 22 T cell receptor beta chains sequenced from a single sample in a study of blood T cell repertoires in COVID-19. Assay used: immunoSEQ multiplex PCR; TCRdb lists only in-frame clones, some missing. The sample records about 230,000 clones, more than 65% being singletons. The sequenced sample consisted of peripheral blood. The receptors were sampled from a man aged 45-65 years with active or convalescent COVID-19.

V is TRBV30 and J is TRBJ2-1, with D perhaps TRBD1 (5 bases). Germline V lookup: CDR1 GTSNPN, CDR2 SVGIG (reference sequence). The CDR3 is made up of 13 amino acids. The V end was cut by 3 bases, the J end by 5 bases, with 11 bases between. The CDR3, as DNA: TGTGCCTGGAGATCAGGACACAACAATGAGCAGTTCTTC. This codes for CAWRSGHNNEQFF.

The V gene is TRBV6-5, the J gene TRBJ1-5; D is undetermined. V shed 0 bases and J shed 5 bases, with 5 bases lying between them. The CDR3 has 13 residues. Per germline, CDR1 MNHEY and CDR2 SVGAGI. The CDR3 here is CASSYSRDQPQHF. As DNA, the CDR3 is TGTGCCAGCAGTTACTCGAGGGATCAGCCCCAGCATTTT.

The CDR3 loop reads CASSRGQGQDTGELFF. CDR3 in DNA: TGTGCCAGCAGCCGGGGCCAGGGTCAGGACACCGGGGAGCTGTTTTTT. The rearrangement uses TRBV4-2 and TRBJ2-2; a weak D match, TRBD1 (5 bases). Germline-derived CDR1 and CDR2 are LGHNA and YNFKEQ. V dropped 4 bases and J dropped 3 bases, with 15 bases sitting between them. The CDR3 is made up of 16 amino acids.

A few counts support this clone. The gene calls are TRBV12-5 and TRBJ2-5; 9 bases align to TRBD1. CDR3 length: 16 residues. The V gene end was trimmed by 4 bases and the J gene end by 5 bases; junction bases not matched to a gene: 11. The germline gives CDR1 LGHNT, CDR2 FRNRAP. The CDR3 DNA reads TGTGCTAGTGGTTCCCCCGGGACAGGGCAAACGGAGACCCAGTACTTC. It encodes CASGSPGTGQTETQYF. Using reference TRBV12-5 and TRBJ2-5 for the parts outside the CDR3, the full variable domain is DARVTQTPRHKVTEMGQEVTMRCQPILGHNTVFWYRQTMMQGLELLAYFRNRAPLDDSGMPKDRFSAEMPDATLATLKIQPSEPRDSAVYFCASGSPGTGQTETQYFGPGTRLLVL.

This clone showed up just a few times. For the CDR3, the DNA is TGTGCCATCAGGTATGGGGGCCTAAACACAGATACGCAGTATTTT. Its protein is CAIRYGGLNTDTQYF. The chain uses TRBV10-3 and TRBJ2-3, with D perhaps matching TRBD1 (6 bases). This CDR3 is built from 15 residues. Trimming cost V 6 bases and J 2 bases, with 15 bases left between them. Per germline, CDR1 ENHRY and CDR2 SYGVKD.

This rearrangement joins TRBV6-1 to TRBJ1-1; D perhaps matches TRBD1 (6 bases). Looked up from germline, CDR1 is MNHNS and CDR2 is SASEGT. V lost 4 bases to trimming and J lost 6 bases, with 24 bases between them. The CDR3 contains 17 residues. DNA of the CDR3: TGTGCCAGCAGTGGGCCCGGGACATTATCTGCTGGCGCTGAAGCTTTCTTT. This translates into CASSGPGTLSAGAEAFF.

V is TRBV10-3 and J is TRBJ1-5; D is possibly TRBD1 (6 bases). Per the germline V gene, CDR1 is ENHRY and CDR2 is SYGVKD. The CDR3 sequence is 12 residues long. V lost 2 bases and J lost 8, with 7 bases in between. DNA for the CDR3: TGTGCCATCAGTGAGCCAGGGGAGCCCCAGCATTTT. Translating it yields CAISEPGEPQHF.

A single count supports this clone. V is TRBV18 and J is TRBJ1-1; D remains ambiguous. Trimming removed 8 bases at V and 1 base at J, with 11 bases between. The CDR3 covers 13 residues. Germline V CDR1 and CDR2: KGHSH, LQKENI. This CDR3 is CASKQQRNTEAFF. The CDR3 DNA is TGTGCCAGCAAACAGCAGAGGAACACTGAAGCTTTCTTT.

Here the CDR3 DNA reads TGCAGCGTTGGGAGGACTAACTACGAGCAGTACTTC. Amino acid sequence: CSVGRTNYEQYF. The V call is TRBV29-1, the J call TRBJ2-7, with D perhaps matching TRBD2 (6 bases). This CDR3 is built from 12 residues. Germline V CDR1 and CDR2: SQVTM, ANQGSEA. The V end lost 4 bases, the J end lost 3 bases, and 10 bases lay between the germline ends.

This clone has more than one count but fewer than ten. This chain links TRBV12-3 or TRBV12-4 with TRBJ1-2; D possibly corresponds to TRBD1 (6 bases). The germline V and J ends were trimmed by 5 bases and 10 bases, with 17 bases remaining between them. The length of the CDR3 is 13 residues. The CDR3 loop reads CASSPTGGGHYTF. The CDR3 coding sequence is TGTGCCAGCAGTCCAACCGGGGGGGGACACTACACCTTC.

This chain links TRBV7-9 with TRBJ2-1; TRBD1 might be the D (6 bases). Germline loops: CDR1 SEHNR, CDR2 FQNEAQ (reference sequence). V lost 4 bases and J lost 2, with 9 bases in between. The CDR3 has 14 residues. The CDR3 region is CASSYRDTYNEQFF. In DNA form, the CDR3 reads TGTGCCAGCAGCTACCGGGACACCTACAATGAGCAGTTCTTC.

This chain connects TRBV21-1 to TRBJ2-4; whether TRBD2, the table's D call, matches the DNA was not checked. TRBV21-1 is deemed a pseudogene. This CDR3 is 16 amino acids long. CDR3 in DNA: TGTGCCAGCAGCTGGCCGGGGGATGTAGCCAAAAACATTCAGTACTTC. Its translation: CASSWPGDVAKNIQYF.

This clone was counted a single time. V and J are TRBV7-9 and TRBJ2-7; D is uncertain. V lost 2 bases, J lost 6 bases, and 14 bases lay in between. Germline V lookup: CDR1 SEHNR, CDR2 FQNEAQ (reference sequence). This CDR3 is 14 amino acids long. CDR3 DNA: TGTGCCAGCAGCTTAAAGATCGGCCCTAGCGAGCAGTACTTC. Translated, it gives CASSLKIGPSEQYF.

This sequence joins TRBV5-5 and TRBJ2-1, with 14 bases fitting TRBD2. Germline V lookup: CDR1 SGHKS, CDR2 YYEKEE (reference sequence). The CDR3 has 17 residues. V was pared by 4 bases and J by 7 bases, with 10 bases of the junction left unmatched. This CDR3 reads CASSAIPGLAGVNEQFF. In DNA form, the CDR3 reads TGTGCCAGCAGCGCGATTCCGGGACTAGCGGGGGTAAATGAGCAGTTCTTC. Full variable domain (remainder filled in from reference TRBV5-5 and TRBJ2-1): DAGVTQSPTHLIKTRGQQVTLRCSPISGHKSVSWYQQVLGQGPQFIFQYYEKEERGRGNFPDRFSARQFPNYSSELNVNALLLGDSALYLCASSAIPGLAGVNEQFFGPGTRLTVL.

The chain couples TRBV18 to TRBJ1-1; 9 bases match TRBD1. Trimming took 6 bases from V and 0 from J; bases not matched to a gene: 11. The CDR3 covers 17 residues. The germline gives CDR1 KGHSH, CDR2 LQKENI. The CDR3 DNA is TGTGCCAGCTCGCTTAACCCGGGACAGGGATTGAACACTGAAGCTTTCTTT. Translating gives CASSLNPGQGLNTEAFF.

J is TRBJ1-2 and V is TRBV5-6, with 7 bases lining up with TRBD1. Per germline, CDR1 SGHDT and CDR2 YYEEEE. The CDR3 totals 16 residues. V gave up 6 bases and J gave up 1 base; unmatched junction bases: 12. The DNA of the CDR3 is TGTGCCAGCAAACCCGGGACAGTATACATTAACTATGGCTACACCTTC. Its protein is CASKPGTVYINYGYTF.

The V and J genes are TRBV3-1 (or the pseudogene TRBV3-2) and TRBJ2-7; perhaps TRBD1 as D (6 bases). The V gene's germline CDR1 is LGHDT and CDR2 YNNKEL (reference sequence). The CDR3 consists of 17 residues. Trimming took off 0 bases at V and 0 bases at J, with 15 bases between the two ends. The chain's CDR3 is CASSQDLGQKSSYEQYF. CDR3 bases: TGTGCCAGCAGCCAAGATCTAGGACAGAAGAGCTCCTACGAGCAGTACTTC.

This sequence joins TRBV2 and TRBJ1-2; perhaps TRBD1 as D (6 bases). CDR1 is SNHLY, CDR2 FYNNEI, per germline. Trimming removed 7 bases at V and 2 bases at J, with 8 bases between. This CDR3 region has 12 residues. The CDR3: CASTGTNYGYTF. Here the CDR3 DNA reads TGTGCCAGCACTGGGACAAACTATGGCTACACCTTC.

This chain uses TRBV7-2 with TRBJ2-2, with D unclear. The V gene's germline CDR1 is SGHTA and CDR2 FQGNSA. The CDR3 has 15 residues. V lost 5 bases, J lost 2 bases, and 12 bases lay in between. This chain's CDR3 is CASSARGFNTGELFF. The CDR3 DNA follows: TGTGCCAGCAGCGCTCGAGGTTTTAACACCGGGGAGCTGTTTTTT.

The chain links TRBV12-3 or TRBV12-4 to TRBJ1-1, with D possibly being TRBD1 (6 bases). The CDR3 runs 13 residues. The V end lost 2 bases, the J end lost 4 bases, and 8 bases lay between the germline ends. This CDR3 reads CASSLTGRTEAFF. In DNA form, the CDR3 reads TGTGCCAGCAGTTTAACAGGGCGCACTGAAGCTTTCTTT.

CDR3 coding DNA: TGTGCCAGCAGCCCAGGGAACCTTTATAGCAATCAGCCCCAGCATTTT. As protein: CASSPGNLYSNQPQHF. The rearrangement uses TRBV5-8 and TRBJ1-5, with D possibly being TRBD1 (5 bases). The CDR3 runs to 16 residues. V lost 4 bases to trimming and J lost 0 bases, with 14 bases between them. Germline V gene data show CDR1 as SGHTS and CDR2 as YDEGEE.

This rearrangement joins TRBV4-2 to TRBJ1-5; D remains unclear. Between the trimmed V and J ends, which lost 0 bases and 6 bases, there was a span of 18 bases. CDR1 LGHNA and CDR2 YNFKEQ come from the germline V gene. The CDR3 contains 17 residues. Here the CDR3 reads CASSQEKVGSPSQPQHF. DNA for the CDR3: TGTGCCAGCAGCCAAGAAAAGGTGGGCTCTCCGTCTCAGCCCCAGCATTTT.